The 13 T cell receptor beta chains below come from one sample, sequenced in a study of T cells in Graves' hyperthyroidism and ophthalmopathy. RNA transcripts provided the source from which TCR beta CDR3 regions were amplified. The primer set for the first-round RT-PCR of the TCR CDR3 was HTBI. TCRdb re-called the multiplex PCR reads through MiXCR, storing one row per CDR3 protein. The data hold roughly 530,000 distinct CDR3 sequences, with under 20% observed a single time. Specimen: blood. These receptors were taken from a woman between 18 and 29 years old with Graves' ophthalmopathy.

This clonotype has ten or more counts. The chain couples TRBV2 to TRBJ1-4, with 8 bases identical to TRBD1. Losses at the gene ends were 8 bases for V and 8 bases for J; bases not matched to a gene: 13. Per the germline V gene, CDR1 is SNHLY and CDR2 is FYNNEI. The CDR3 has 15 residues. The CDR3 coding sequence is TGTGCCAGCTTAGGGACAGGCCCTGAGGGGGAAAAACTGTTTTTT. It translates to CASLGTGPEGEKLFF.

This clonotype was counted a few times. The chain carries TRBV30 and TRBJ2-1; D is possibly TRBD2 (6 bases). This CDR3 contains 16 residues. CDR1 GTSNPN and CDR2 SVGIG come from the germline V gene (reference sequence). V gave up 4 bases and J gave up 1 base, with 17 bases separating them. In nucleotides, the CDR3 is TGTGCCTGGACTCCCGGGGACTGGCCATCCTACAATGAGCAGTTCTTC. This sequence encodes CAWTPGDWPSYNEQFF.

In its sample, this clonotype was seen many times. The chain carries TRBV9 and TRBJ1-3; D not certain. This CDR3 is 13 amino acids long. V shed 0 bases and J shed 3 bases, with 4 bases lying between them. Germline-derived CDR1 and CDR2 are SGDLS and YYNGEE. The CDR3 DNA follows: TGTGCCAGCAGCGTAGACGGTGGAAACACCATATATTTT. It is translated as CASSVDGGNTIYF.

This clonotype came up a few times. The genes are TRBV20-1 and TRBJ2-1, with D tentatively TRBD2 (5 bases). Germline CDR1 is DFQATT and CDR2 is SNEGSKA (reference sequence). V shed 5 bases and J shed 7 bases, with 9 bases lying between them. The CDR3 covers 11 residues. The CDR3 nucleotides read TGCAGTGCTCCAGGACTGAATGAGCAGTTCTTC. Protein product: CSAPGLNEQFF.

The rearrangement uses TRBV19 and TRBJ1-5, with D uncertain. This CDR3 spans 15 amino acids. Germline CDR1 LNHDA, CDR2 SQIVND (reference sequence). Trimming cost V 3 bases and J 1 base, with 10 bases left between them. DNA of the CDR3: TGTGCCAGTAGTATGGCGGGGTACAGCAATCAGCCCCAGCATTTT. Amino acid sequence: CASSMAGYSNQPQHF.

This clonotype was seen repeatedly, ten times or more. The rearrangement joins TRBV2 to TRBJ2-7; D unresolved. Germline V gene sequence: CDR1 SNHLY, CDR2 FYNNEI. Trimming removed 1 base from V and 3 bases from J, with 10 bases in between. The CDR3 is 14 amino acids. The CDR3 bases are TGTGCCAGCAGTGAAGGCAGCGCCCGCTACGAGCAGTACTTC. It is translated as CASSEGSARYEQYF.

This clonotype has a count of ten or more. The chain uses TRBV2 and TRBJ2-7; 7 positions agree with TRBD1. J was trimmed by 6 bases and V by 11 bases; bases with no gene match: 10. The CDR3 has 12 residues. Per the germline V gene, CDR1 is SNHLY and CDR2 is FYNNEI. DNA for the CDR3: TGTGCCGGGACCGGGACAGTCAGCGAGCAGTACTTC. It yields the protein CAGTGTVSEQYF.

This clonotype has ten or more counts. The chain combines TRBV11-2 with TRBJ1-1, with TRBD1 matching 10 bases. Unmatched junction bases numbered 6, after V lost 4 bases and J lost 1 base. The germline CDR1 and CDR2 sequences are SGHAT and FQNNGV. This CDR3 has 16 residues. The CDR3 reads CASSSSWTGGNTEAFF. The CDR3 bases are TGTGCCAGCAGCTCTAGCTGGACAGGGGGGAACACTGAAGCTTTCTTT.

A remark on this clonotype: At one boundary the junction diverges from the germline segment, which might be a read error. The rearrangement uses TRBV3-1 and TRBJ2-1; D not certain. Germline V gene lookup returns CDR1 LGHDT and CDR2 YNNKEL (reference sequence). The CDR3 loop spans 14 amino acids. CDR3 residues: CASGQAPDVNEQFF. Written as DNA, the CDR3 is TGTGCCAGCGGCCAAGCCCCAGACGTCAATGAGCAGTTCTTC.

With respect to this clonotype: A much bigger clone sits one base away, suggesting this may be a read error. The CDR3 reads CASSWLLGQGAGQPQHF. The CDR3 nucleotides are TGTGCCAGCAGTTGGTTGTTAGGACAGGGGGCCGGTCAGCCCCAGCATTTT. V usage is TRBV6-9 and J usage is TRBJ1-5; TRBD1 aligns across 11 bases. Trimming at V came to 4 bases and at J to 6 bases, leaving 11 bases not matched to a gene. This CDR3 comprises 17 residues. Germline-derived CDR1 and CDR2 are MNHGY and SVAAGI.

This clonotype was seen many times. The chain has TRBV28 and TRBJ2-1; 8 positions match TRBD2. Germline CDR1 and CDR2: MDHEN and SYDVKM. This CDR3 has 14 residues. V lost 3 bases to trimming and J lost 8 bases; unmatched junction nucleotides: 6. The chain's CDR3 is CASSFRGGPYEQFF. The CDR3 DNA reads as TGTGCCAGCAGTTTCCGGGGGGGCCCCTATGAGCAGTTCTTC.

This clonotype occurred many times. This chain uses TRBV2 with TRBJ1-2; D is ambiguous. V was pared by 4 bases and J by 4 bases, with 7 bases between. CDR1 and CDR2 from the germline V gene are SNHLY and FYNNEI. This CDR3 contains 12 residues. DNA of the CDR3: TGTGCCAGCAGTGTTGAGGGCTATGGCTACACCTTC. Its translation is CASSVEGYGYTF.

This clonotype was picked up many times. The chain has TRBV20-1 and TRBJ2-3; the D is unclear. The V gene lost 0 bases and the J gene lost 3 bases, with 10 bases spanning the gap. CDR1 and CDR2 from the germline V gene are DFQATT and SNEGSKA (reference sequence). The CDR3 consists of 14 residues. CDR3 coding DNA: TGCAGTGCTAGAGACTTGACTGGAACAGATACGCAGTATTTT. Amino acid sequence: CSARDLTGTDTQYF.